Listed below are T cell receptor beta chains from one sample, sequenced in a study of regulatory T cells in long-lasting Graves disease. TCRdb recomputed calls from the multiplex PCR reads with MiXCR, one row per CDR3 protein. Found here are 250,000 to 400,000 distinct CDR3 sequences, about 18% of them singletons; the top ten hold around 37%. Here the sequenced sample was peripheral blood mononuclear cells (PBMCs), taken at new diagnosis, from a patient treated with antithyroid drugs. The source of these receptors is a female donor with Graves disease. The CDR3 runs from the conserved cysteine through the conserved F or W. Each record gives: J gene, D gene, clone size, V gene, CDR3 DNA, CDR3 protein. D genes are given only for firm matches. Size is stated for part of the rows, as once, few or many counts, or as a class when the clone is expanded.

j_gene: TRBJ2-2
d_gene: TRBD1
abundance: few
v_gene: TRBV7-9
CDR3nt: TGTGCCAGCAGCCGAGGGCCGGGACAGGGGAAAACCGGGGAGCTGTTTTTT
CDR3aa: CASSRGPGQGKTGELFF

j_gene: TRBJ2-3
d_gene: TRBD2
abundance: .
v_gene: TRBV12-3/TRBV12-4
CDR3nt: TGTGCCAGCAGTACAGGGGGCGGACTAGCGGGAGACGAATGGACAGATACGCAGTATTTT
CDR3aa: CASSTGGGLAGDEWTDTQYF

j_gene: TRBJ1-1
d_gene: .
abundance: once
v_gene: TRBV11-1
CDR3nt: TGTGCCAGCAGTCAAGCCGGGTCTGCTGAAGCTTTCTTT
CDR3aa: CASSQAGSAEAFF

j_gene: TRBJ2-1
d_gene: TRBD2
abundance: many
v_gene: TRBV2
CDR3nt: TGTGCCAGCAACCCTAGCGGGACCTACAATGAGCAGTTCTTC
CDR3aa: CASNPSGTYNEQFF

j_gene: TRBJ2-1
d_gene: TRBD1
abundance: many
v_gene: TRBV6-1
CDR3nt: TGTGCCAGCAGTGTGGGACAGAGCTCCTACAATGAGCAGTTCTTC
CDR3aa: CASSVGQSSYNEQFF

j_gene: TRBJ2-5
d_gene: .
abundance: many
v_gene: TRBV28
CDR3nt: TGTGCCAGCAATGGGGTAGATCTAGGAGAGACCCAGTACTTC
CDR3aa: CASNGVDLGETQYF

j_gene: TRBJ2-1
d_gene: .
abundance: few
v_gene: TRBV7-3
CDR3nt: TGTGCCAGCAGCTCGGGACCAGAGCAGTTCTTC
CDR3aa: CASSSGPEQFF

j_gene: TRBJ2-3
d_gene: .
abundance: many
v_gene: TRBV5-6
CDR3nt: TGTGCCAGCAGCCAACCGAGGGGGGATACGCAGTATTTT
CDR3aa: CASSQPRGDTQYF

j_gene: TRBJ1-5
d_gene: .
abundance: .
v_gene: TRBV28
CDR3nt: TGTGCCAGCAGTTTGGCTCCCCCTATCAGGGGTCAGCCCCAGCATTTT
CDR3aa: CASSLAPPIRGQPQHF

j_gene: TRBJ1-5
d_gene: .
abundance: many
v_gene: TRBV28
CDR3nt: TGTGCCAGCAGTGTGACAGGAGATAGCAATCAGCCCCAGCATTTT
CDR3aa: CASSVTGDSNQPQHF

j_gene: TRBJ2-2
d_gene: .
abundance: many
v_gene: TRBV20-1
CDR3nt: TGCAGTGCTAGAGACGGCGCCGGGGAGCTGTTTTTT
CDR3aa: CSARDGAGELFF

j_gene: TRBJ2-1
d_gene: .
abundance: many
v_gene: TRBV9
CDR3nt: TGTGCCAGCAGCCAAGATAGGGCGGACCCCGAGCAGTTCTTC
CDR3aa: CASSQDRADPEQFF

j_gene: TRBJ1-2
d_gene: .
abundance: few
v_gene: TRBV7-9
CDR3nt: TGTGCCAGCAGCTCTAACTATGGGCAGGGGCAATCATATGGCTACACCTTC
CDR3aa: CASSSNYGQGQSYGYTF

j_gene: TRBJ2-2
d_gene: .
abundance: many
v_gene: TRBV10-3
CDR3nt: TGTGCCATCAGTGAGGCGGACACCGGGGAGCTGTTTTTT
CDR3aa: CAISEADTGELFF

j_gene: TRBJ2-3
d_gene: .
abundance: many
v_gene: TRBV20-1
CDR3nt: TGCAGTGCTTCGTTGGTCGGCGATACGCAGTATTTT
CDR3aa: CSASLVGDTQYF

j_gene: TRBJ2-5
d_gene: .
abundance: many
v_gene: TRBV12-5
CDR3nt: TGTGCTAGTGGTTTCCCGTTGAGGGCCGGGACACCCGAGACCCACCAAGAGACCCAGTACTTC
CDR3aa: CASGFPLRAGTPETHQETQYF

j_gene: TRBJ2-5
d_gene: .
abundance: .
v_gene: TRBV13
CDR3nt: TGTGCCAGCAGACCATCACCCCGGGGGCGGGAGTTGGGGGGCCAAGTGCCCCAGTACTTC
CDR3aa: CASRPSPRGRELGGQVPQYF

j_gene: TRBJ1-2
d_gene: .
abundance: .
v_gene: TRBV20-1
CDR3nt: TGCAGTGCTAGACCAGAGTCTGCTAACTATGGCTACACCTTC
CDR3aa: CSARPESANYGYTF

j_gene: TRBJ1-4
d_gene: TRBD1
abundance: many
v_gene: TRBV20-1
CDR3nt: TGCAGTGCTAGATCACTGGGACAGGGGGCAACTAATGAAAAACTGTTTTTT
CDR3aa: CSARSLGQGATNEKLFF

j_gene: TRBJ2-1
d_gene: TRBD2
abundance: .
v_gene: TRBV20-1
CDR3nt: TGCAGTGCTAGTAGCGGGATTGAGCAGTTCTTC
CDR3aa: CSASSGIEQFF

j_gene: TRBJ1-6
d_gene: .
abundance: .
v_gene: TRBV20-1
CDR3nt: TGCAGTGCTAGAGATGTAAGGGGGGTTAATAATTCACCCCTCCACTTT
CDR3aa: CSARDVRGVNNSPLHF

j_gene: TRBJ2-1
d_gene: .
abundance: many
v_gene: TRBV29-1
CDR3nt: TGCAGCGGGGGCGGAGGCTCCTACAATGAGCAGTTCTTC
CDR3aa: CSGGGGSYNEQFF

j_gene: TRBJ2-3
d_gene: TRBD2
abundance: many
v_gene: TRBV6-1
CDR3nt: TGTGCCAGCAGCTTCGTTGCTAGCGGGAGAGCAGATACGCAGTATTTT
CDR3aa: CASSFVASGRADTQYF

j_gene: TRBJ2-1
d_gene: .
abundance: .
v_gene: TRBV4-2
CDR3nt: TGTGCCAGCAGCCTTCGGGACCGCGGGTCCGTGGGGCAGTTCTTC
CDR3aa: CASSLRDRGSVGQFF

j_gene: TRBJ2-1
d_gene: TRBD2
abundance: many
v_gene: TRBV10-2
CDR3nt: TGCGCCAGCAGCGGTGGCCGACTAGCGGGATGGTTCACCAATGAGCAGTTCTTC
CDR3aa: CASSGGRLAGWFTNEQFF

j_gene: TRBJ1-2
d_gene: .
abundance: .
v_gene: TRBV6-5
CDR3nt: TGTGCCAGCAGTTACTCCCTCTTCGGGACGACCTATGGCTACACCTTC
CDR3aa: CASSYSLFGTTYGYTF

j_gene: TRBJ2-7
d_gene: .
abundance: many
v_gene: TRBV12-3/TRBV12-4
CDR3nt: TGTGCCAGCAGTTTATTGGACTACGAGCAGTACTTC
CDR3aa: CASSLLDYEQYF

j_gene: TRBJ2-1
d_gene: TRBD1
abundance: few
v_gene: TRBV25-1
CDR3nt: TGTGCCAGCAGTGCCGGGACAGAGAATGAGCAGTTCTTC
CDR3aa: CASSAGTENEQFF